These 4 T cell receptor beta chains were sequenced from one sample in a study of T-cell memory formation after mild COVID-19. TCRdb re-derived calls from the 5' RACE reads in MiXCR, one entry per CDR3 protein. The repertoire holds about 40,000 distinct CDR3 sequences, 5.5% to 7% seen once, with under 0.9% in the top ten. Material for sequencing was PBMCs or a T cell subset sorted from them (not recorded which). These receptors were obtained from an adult who had mild COVID-19 (a few samples of this study predate the infection). Cell type and time point are not known.

This clonotype was detected many times. The CDR3: CASSLLGRGSSGELFF. The DNA for the CDR3 is TGTGCCAGCAGCTTATTGGGCCGGGGTTCCTCCGGGGAGCTGTTTTTT. The chain joins TRBV7-6 to TRBJ2-2; a weak D match, TRBD2 (5 bases). This CDR3 has 16 amino acids. Germline V gene data show CDR1 as SGHVS and CDR2 as FNYEAQ. The V and J ends lost 2 bases and 6 bases respectively, with 16 bases between them.

The V gene is TRBV12-3 or TRBV12-4, the J gene TRBJ2-5; perhaps TRBD2 as D (6 bases). The CDR3 consists of 14 residues. The V end was cut by 4 bases, the J end by 5 bases, with 14 bases between. Here the CDR3 DNA reads TGTGCCAGCAGTTCGACTAGAGGCGGGGAGACCCAGTACTTC. It yields the protein CASSSTRGGETQYF.

The rearrangement uses TRBV3-1 and TRBJ1-5; D uncertain. With 1 base removed from V and 4 bases from J, the gap between germline ends came to 14 bases. The CDR3 has 16 residues. CDR1 and CDR2 (germline): LGHDT, YNNKEL (reference sequence). This chain's CDR3 is CASSQGVAELNQPQHF. The CDR3 DNA follows: TGTGCCAGCAGCCAAGGAGTGGCGGAGTTGAATCAGCCCCAGCATTTT.

The table lists this clonotype with many counts. The chain is built from TRBV7-2 and TRBJ2-1, with D uncertain. Germline V gene sequence: CDR1 SGHTA, CDR2 FQGNSA. The CDR3 runs 13 residues. The V and J ends lost 5 bases and 5 bases respectively, with 10 bases between them. CDR3 sequence reads: CASSPYRNNEQFF. In nucleotides, the CDR3 is TGTGCCAGCAGCCCTTATAGGAACAATGAGCAGTTCTTC.